These 22 T cell receptor beta chains share one sample of origin, sequenced in a study of control samples from healthy donors and cancer patients. Sequencing used immunoSEQ multiplex PCR; TCRdb keeps in-frame clones, though not all of them. The repertoire holds about 110,000 clones, roughly 80% seen once, with approximately 13% in the top ten. Sequenced input: blood. These receptors were taken from a woman between 45 and 65 years old in good health.

Regarding this clone: The junction shows a germline mismatch at one end, possibly a read error. The genes are TRBV24-1 and TRBJ1-5; D is uncertain. Germline V gene data show CDR1 as KGHDR and CDR2 as SFDVKD. The CDR3 is 13 residues long. Here the CDR3 DNA reads TGTGCCACTAGTGATGTCGGCAATCAGCCCCAGCATTTT. Translation gives CATSDVGNQPQHF.

This clone was observed a handful of times. The chain employs TRBV27 and TRBJ1-5; possibly TRBD1 for D (6 bases). CDR3 length: 17 residues. Germline-derived CDR1 and CDR2 are MNHEY and SMNVEV (reference sequence). Trimming took off 5 bases at V and 4 bases at J, with 21 bases between the two ends. For the CDR3, the DNA is TGTGCCAGCAGTAGGGGGTGGGGAGGGGGGCAGAATCAGCCCCAGCATTTT. Translated: CASSRGWGGGQNQPQHF.

This clone appeared a few times. V is TRBV9 and J is TRBJ2-6; 10 positions agree with TRBD1. There are 20 residues in the CDR3. The V segment lost 0 bases and the J segment 3 bases; nucleotides outside the gene matches: 12. Germline-derived CDR1 and CDR2 are SGDLS and YYNGEE. The CDR3 protein is CASSVVTDRGPPRGANVLTF. Written as DNA, the CDR3 is TGTGCCAGCAGCGTAGTTACTGACAGGGGGCCTCCTCGTGGGGCCAACGTCCTGACTTTC.

The gene calls are TRBV4-2 and TRBJ1-2; perhaps TRBD1 as D (5 bases). From germline, CDR1 is LGHNA and CDR2 YNFKEQ. This CDR3 has 16 amino acids. With 0 bases removed from V and 6 bases from J, the gap between germline ends came to 17 bases. The CDR3 loop reads CASSQEQGAPPHGYTF. The CDR3 coding sequence is TGTGCCAGCAGCCAAGAACAAGGGGCCCCGCCCCATGGCTACACCTTC.

The gene calls are TRBV6-2 or TRBV6-3 and TRBJ1-6; TRBD1 is a possible D gene (6 bases). Germline CDR1 reads MNHEY; CDR2 reads SVGEGT. Trimming cost V 6 bases and J 0 bases, with 15 bases left between them. CDR3 length: 17 amino acids. Written as DNA, the CDR3 is TGTGCCAGCAGCCGTTGGACAGACAGCTCCTATAATTCACCCCTCCACTTT. Residues: CASSRWTDSSYNSPLHF.

V is TRBV9 and J is TRBJ2-3; 9 bases match TRBD2. This CDR3 is 19 amino acids long. Germline V gene sequence: CDR1 SGDLS, CDR2 YYNGEE. The ends lost 0 bases at V and 0 bases at J; junction bases unmatched: 11. CDR3: CASSVEAGGPGASTDTQYF. The CDR3 nucleotides read TGTGCCAGCAGCGTAGAGGCGGGGGGGCCAGGGGCTAGCACAGATACGCAGTATTTT.

This rearrangement joins TRBV6-5 to TRBJ2-3; D gene ambiguous. Germline CDR1 MNHEY, CDR2 SVGAGI. This CDR3 is built from 11 residues. Deletions cut 6 bases from V and 2 bases from J, with 3 bases between. Written as DNA, the CDR3 is TGTGCCAGCAGGTACACAGATACGCAGTATTTT. It yields the protein CASRYTDTQYF.

The V gene is TRBV7-2, the J gene TRBJ1-3, with 9 bases aligning to TRBD1. Trimming at V came to 5 bases and at J to 4 bases, leaving 3 bases not matched to a gene. The CDR3 runs to 14 residues. Germline V gene lookup returns CDR1 SGHTA and CDR2 FQGNSA. DNA for the CDR3: TGTGCCAGCAGCCCTGGACAGGGGGGAAACACCATATATTTT. Translating it yields CASSPGQGGNTIYF. The whole variable domain, remainder taken from reference TRBV7-2 and TRBJ1-3, is GAGVSQSPSNKVTEKGKDVELRCDPISGHTALYWYRQSLGQGLEFLIYFQGNSAPDKSGLPSDRFSAERTGGSVSTLTIQRTQQEDSAVYLCASSPGQGGNTIYFGEGSWLTVV.

The chain links TRBV5-3 to TRBJ2-7; TRBD2 matches at 9 bases. TRBV5-3 has ORF status, its function being uncertain. With V trimmed by 4 bases and J by 2 bases, 4 bases remained unmatched. The CDR3 covers 14 residues. The CDR3 coding sequence is TGTGCCAGAAGCGTGGGACTAGCCCCCTACGAGCAGTACTTC. Amino acids: CARSVGLAPYEQYF.

This rearrangement joins TRBV19 to TRBJ1-3; D unresolved. CDR1 LNHDA and CDR2 SQIVND come from the germline V gene (reference sequence). Trimming shortened V by 8 bases and J by 0 bases, and 8 bases separated the two germline ends. The CDR3 runs 13 residues. The CDR3 loop reads CASDGNSGNTIYF. CDR3 sequence (DNA): TGTGCCAGTGACGGGAACTCTGGAAACACCATATATTTT.

CDR3 sequence reads: CATSRDVQGKEKLFF. CDR3 coding DNA: TGTGCCACCAGCAGAGATGTACAGGGGAAAGAAAAACTGTTTTTT. The rearrangement links TRBV15 to TRBJ1-4, with TRBD1 matching 7 bases. Trimming took 0 bases from V and 8 from J; bases not matched to a gene: 6. Germline V lookup: CDR1 LNHNV, CDR2 YYDKDF (reference sequence). The CDR3 sequence is 15 residues long.

In this sample, this clone turned up a few times. The V and J genes are TRBV2 and TRBJ2-5; tentative D call: TRBD1 (6 bases). Germline V gives CDR1 SNHLY, CDR2 FYNNEI. V lost 3 bases and J lost 4, with 9 bases in between. CDR3 length: 13 residues. Here the CDR3 reads CASSDRRGETQYF. DNA for the CDR3: TGTGCCAGCAGTGATCGCAGGGGAGAGACCCAGTACTTC.

V usage is TRBV18 and J usage is TRBJ1-1; D may be TRBD1 (5 bases). CDR3 length: 15 residues. V dropped 0 bases and J dropped 1 base, with 9 bases sitting between them. The germline CDR1 and CDR2 sequences are KGHSH and LQKENI. The CDR3 is CASSPPSRGNTEAFF. The CDR3 nucleotides are TGTGCCAGCTCACCACCGTCGAGGGGGAACACTGAAGCTTTCTTT.

This clone was found once. V and J are TRBV2 and TRBJ1-5; the match to TRBD1 covers 9 bases. Looked up from germline, CDR1 is SNHLY and CDR2 is FYNNEI. CDR3 length: 16 residues. The J segment lost 6 bases and the V segment lost 3 bases, leaving 9 bases of the junction unmatched. The CDR3 reads CASSETGGLQGQPQHF. Here the CDR3 DNA reads TGTGCCAGCAGTGAGACAGGGGGTCTCCAAGGTCAGCCCCAGCATTTT.

The CDR3, as DNA: TGCAGGCAAGACAGGGGAGAGACCCAGTACTTC. Protein: CRQDRGETQYF. The V and J genes are TRBV20-1 and TRBJ2-5; 8 bases match TRBD1. Germline loops: CDR1 DFQATT, CDR2 SNEGSKA (reference sequence). The CDR3 extends over 11 amino acids.

Only one count was recorded for this clone. Other DNA sequences in the sample encode the same CDR3. The V call is TRBV6-5, the J call TRBJ1-3; TRBD1 aligns across 8 bases. This CDR3 is built from 14 residues. The trim removed 6 bases at V and 3 bases at J, leaving 4 bases unmatched. From germline, CDR1 is MNHEY and CDR2 SVGAGI. The CDR3 DNA sequence: TGTGCCAGCAGCCCAGGGGGCAGTGGAAACACCATATATTTT. It translates to CASSPGGSGNTIYF.

In the case of this clone: The same CDR3 can be traced to other DNA sequences in this sample. The chain combines TRBV19 with TRBJ2-1; 8 positions match TRBD1. V shed 3 bases, J shed 6 bases, and the junction held 7 bases outside the gene matches. Germline CDR1 is LNHDA and CDR2 is SQIVND (reference sequence). This CDR3 region has 15 residues. The CDR3 DNA is TGTGCCAGTAGTATTCTGACAGGGGTCCCCAATGAGCAGTTCTTC. This codes for CASSILTGVPNEQFF.

In this sample, this clone turned up once. The chain is built from TRBV7-3 and TRBJ1-2, with 9 bases aligning to TRBD1. This CDR3 contains 15 residues. V gave up 4 bases and J gave up 4 bases; unmatched junction bases: 7. Germline loops: CDR1 SGHTA, CDR2 FQGTGA. The CDR3 DNA sequence: TGTGCCAGCAGCTCGGGGACAGGGACCCGCTATGGCTACACCTTC. Protein product: CASSSGTGTRYGYTF.

This clone has just one count. The chain carries TRBV30 and TRBJ1-2; the match to TRBD1 covers 10 bases. Germline V gene lookup returns CDR1 GTSNPN and CDR2 SVGIG (reference sequence). The CDR3 extends over 15 amino acids. V shed 2 bases and J 7 bases; nucleotides not matched to a gene: 10. CDR3 nucleotide sequence: TGTGCCTGGAGTCCCCCGGGACAGGGGACCGTTGGCTACACCTTC. Amino acids: CAWSPPGQGTVGYTF. Complete variable domain (other parts from reference TRBV30 and TRBJ1-2): SQTIHQWPATLVQPVGSPLSLECTVEGTSNPNLYWYRQAAGRGLQLLFYSVGIGQISSEVPQNLSASRPQDRQFILSSKKLLLSDSGFYLCAWSPPGQGTVGYTFGSGTRLTVV.

Concerning this clone: Distinct nucleotide sequences in the sample also encode this CDR3. This chain connects TRBV6-2 or TRBV6-3 to TRBJ1-5; 8 positions match TRBD1. CDR3 size: 15 residues. Trimming at V came to 2 bases and at J to 5 bases, leaving 5 bases not matched to a gene. CDR1 MNHEY and CDR2 SVGEGT come from the germline V gene. Here the CDR3 DNA reads TGTGCCAGCAGTTACGCATCAGGGGGCGATCAGCCCCAGCATTTT. It yields the protein CASSYASGGDQPQHF.

CDR3 coding DNA: TGTGCCAGCAGTGAATCCAGAGGGGTCGGTGAGACCCAGTACTTC. This translates into CASSESRGVGETQYF. The chain uses TRBV2 and TRBJ2-5; D could derive from TRBD1 or TRBD2 (5 bases each). Germline lookup yields CDR1 SNHLY and CDR2 FYNNEI. The CDR3 totals 15 residues. Between the trimmed V and J ends, which lost 2 bases and 5 bases, there was a span of 15 bases.

For this clone: The same CDR3 is also encoded by other DNA sequences in this sample. This sequence joins TRBV6-2 or TRBV6-3 and TRBJ2-1; 14 positions agree with TRBD2. The germline CDR1 and CDR2 sequences are MNHEY and SVGEGT. The V gene end was trimmed by 5 bases and the J gene end by 7 bases; junction bases not matched to a gene: 4. The CDR3 runs to 15 residues. CDR3 DNA: TGTGCCAGCAGTAGACTAGCGGGGGGGCTAAATGAGCAGTTCTTC. Its protein product is CASSRLAGGLNEQFF.